This TCR beta chain was identified during a study of blood T cell repertoires in COVID-19 (dated by TCRdb to about 2020). As for the study more broadly: Collaborator samples came from the United States, Italy and Spain and covered acute and convalescent phases of COVID-19. The material from the prospective study consisted of cDNA or gDNA derived from T cells, B-cell-depleted T cells, or PBMCs. The dataset comprised deeply sampled blood TCRbeta repertoires from subjects exposed to, actively infected with, or recovered from COVID-19. A freely available public database, intended as a resource for researchers studying the immune response to SARS-CoV-2, is where the repertoires were released. Samples were obtained from the ongoing ImmuneRACE study (first 160 participants) and from 1,254 subjects provided by 6 global collaborators. The sample metadata nearly always contained a de-identified subject ID, COVID-19 status, age in years and sex. Where available, HLA class I and class II types were obtained from metadata supplied by the sample provider rather than from assay-based typing. Overall study results and their limits: The quantity of clinical and demographic metadata differed by source and by participant and was supplied without curation.

CDR1 and CDR2 (MNHEY, SVGAGI) derive from the germline V gene. The CDR3 measures 11 amino acids from cysteine to phenylalanine. Only CDR3 DNA remains: 33 bases, in frame from the first base. V loses 7 bases, J loses 4 bases, and the germline ends lie 5 bases apart. The collaborating institutions used their own protocols to collect whole blood in K2EDTA tubes. For TCRbeta analysis, collaborators shipped samples in one of three forms: frozen whole blood, isolated PBMCs, or DNA extracted from either of those sample types. Notes on this clone: Its recognized antigen is unknown. The input lacks base qualities; no much larger clone sits a single base away.

The immunoSEQ Assay, a bias-controlled multiplex PCR, was used to amplify TCRbeta CDR3 regions from genomic DNA. On the study's bioinformatics: Within the assay, amplification of reference gene primers was used to estimate how many nucleated cells each sample contained. To quantify the absolute abundance of each unique TCRbeta CDR3 rearrangement, sequence reads were collapsed and filtered. For each sample, productive Simpson clonality was calculated by taking the square root of Simpson's diversity index across productive rearrangements. Entries here come from immuneACCESS through TCRdb and include only in-frame sequences with V and J called. Some clones fail to appear in such tables; in the studies checked, an unresolved V gene covers under half of the shortfall, and the cause of the remainder is unknown. That table supplies the V and J calls and clone size; D and trimming were determined from the DNA. The table for this sample lists about 270,000 clones; over 75% of them were counted only once. Together, the top ten hold roughly 8.6% of the sample.

The source of this sequence is a human donor in a cohort sampled during active COVID-19. Sequenced sample: peripheral blood. The rearranged segments are TRBV6-5 and TRBJ1-3; no D segment can be confidently identified. The CDR3 here reads CASMRGNTIYF. The DNA reads as follows: TGTGCCAGCATGAGGGGAAACACCATATATTTT.